This TCR beta chain was sequenced for a study of Ad26.COV2.S vaccination and SARS-CoV-2 variants. Note on this clone: Its antigen is still unknown.

Findings and limits, study-wide: The placebo group had lower spike-specific TCR breadth than the vaccine recipients did. Total T cell responses were possibly underestimated by TCR breadth and depth analyses.

The CDR3 is 16 residues long. Trimming stripped 6 bases from V and 2 bases from J, with 14 bases between. Germline CDR1 MNHEY, CDR2 SMNVEV (reference sequence). The table came from immunoSEQ multiplex PCR; TCRdb's copy has only in-frame clones and leaves some out. The sample contains over 300,000 clones, about four fifths of which appear only once. As for treatment: around 19 received Ad26.COV2.S at low or high dose, single or two shots; about 5 received placebo; per-sample allocation not given. All samples were drawn on day 63, counting from the first vaccine or placebo injection. The input for sequencing was peripheral blood, taken in a trial of Ad26.COV2.S vaccine versus placebo. The chain recombines TRBV27 with TRBJ1-6; D may be TRBD1 (6 bases). This sequence originates from a person aged 18 to 59 who received the Ad26.COV2.S COVID-19 vaccine or a placebo. CDR3 in DNA: TGTGCCAGCAGCCCCCGGGGGCTAACCTATAATTCACCCCTCCACTTT. The encoded protein is CASSPRGLTYNSPLHF.